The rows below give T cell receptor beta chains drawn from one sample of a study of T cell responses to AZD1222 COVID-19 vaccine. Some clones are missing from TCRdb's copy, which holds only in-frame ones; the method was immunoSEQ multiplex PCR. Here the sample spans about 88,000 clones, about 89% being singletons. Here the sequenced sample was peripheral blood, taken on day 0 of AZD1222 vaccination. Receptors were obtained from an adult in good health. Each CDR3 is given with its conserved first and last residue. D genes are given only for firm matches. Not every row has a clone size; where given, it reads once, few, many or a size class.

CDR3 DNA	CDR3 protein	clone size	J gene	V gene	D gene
TGTGCCAGCAAGTTGTTGTCACGCGGCCCCGGGGAGCTGTTTTTT	CASKLLSRGPGELFF	once	TRBJ2-2	TRBV6-4	.
TGTGCCAGCAGCTTAGTCCGGGGGGGGACTCAAGAGACCCAGTACTTC	CASSLVRGGTQETQYF	.	TRBJ2-5	TRBV11-2	TRBD2
TGTGCCTCCCGCGCCGGGTCCCAAGCACACCTCTCCTCTGGGGCCAACGTCCTGACTTTC	CASRAGSQAHLSSGANVLTF	.	TRBJ2-6	TRBV9	.
TGTGCCAGCAGTTTGAGAGGGGGCGATACTGAAGCTTTCTTT	CASSLRGGDTEAFF	.	TRBJ1-1	TRBV27	TRBD1
TGTGCCAGTAAGACGGGACTTCACACAGATACGCAGTATTTT	CASKTGLHTDTQYF	.	TRBJ2-3	TRBV6-5	.
TGTGCCAGCAGCTTATGGGCTAGCGGGGGCTCAGATACGCAGTATTTT	CASSLWASGGSDTQYF	.	TRBJ2-3	TRBV7-2	TRBD2
TGTGCCAGCAGCAATCGACTAGCGGGAGTTACGTACGAGCAGTACTTC	CASSNRLAGVTYEQYF	.	TRBJ2-7	TRBV7-8	TRBD2
TGTGCCAGCAGCTTGGGACAAAACTCTGGGGCCAACGTCCTGACTTTC	CASSLGQNSGANVLTF	few	TRBJ2-6	TRBV5-8	.
TGTGCCAGCAGTTATACAGGGCCGGGCGATCAGCCCCAGCATTTT	CASSYTGPGDQPQHF	.	TRBJ1-5	TRBV7-9	.
TGTGCCAGCAGAATCGGGAGGTTCAACGAGCAGTACTTC	CASRIGRFNEQYF	.	TRBJ2-7	TRBV27	TRBD2
TGTGCTAGCAGCAGAGCGGGAGGGAAGGCAGATACGCAGTATTTT	CASSRAGGKADTQYF	few	TRBJ2-3	TRBV7-7	TRBD2
TGTGCCAGCAGCCATAATAATCAGCCCCAGCATTTT	CASSHNNQPQHF	.	TRBJ1-5	TRBV4-2	.
TGTGCCACCAGCAGACCGACAGGGGATGTCGGGGAGCTGTTTTTT	CATSRPTGDVGELFF	.	TRBJ2-2	TRBV15	TRBD1
TGTGCCAGTAGTATTTTTTGGGCGGACAGGGAAGCTTTCTTT	CASSIFWADREAFF	.	TRBJ1-1	TRBV19	TRBD1
TGTGCCAGCAGCCGTCGTGGAAGCGGGGGGGCCACAGATACGCAGTATTTT	CASSRRGSGGATDTQYF	.	TRBJ2-3	TRBV7-9	TRBD2
TGTGCCAGCAGCCAATTGCCACTACAGGGACTCACTGAAGCTTTCTTT	CASSQLPLQGLTEAFF	.	TRBJ1-1	TRBV4-2	.
TGTGCCTGGAGTGTACAGGCAGGCCGAAATGAAAAACTGTTTTTT	CAWSVQAGRNEKLFF	.	TRBJ1-4	TRBV30	.
TGCGCCAGCAGAGATATAAAGGGGAATGAGCAGTTCTTC	CASRDIKGNEQFF	.	TRBJ2-1	TRBV10-1	.
TGTGCCAGCAGCTGGTACAATGAGCAGTTCTTC	CASSWYNEQFF	once	TRBJ2-1	TRBV7-2	.
TGTGCCTGGAGTGGGGGGACCCGGGGCTATGGCTACACCTTC	CAWSGGTRGYGYTF	.	TRBJ1-2	TRBV30	.
TGCGCCAGCAGCCAAGCCCTCTGGAACACTGAAGCTTTCTTT	CASSQALWNTEAFF	.	TRBJ1-1	TRBV4-1	.
TGTGCCAGTAGTATAGTCAGGGGGCTGCTCTACAATGAGCAGTTCTTC	CASSIVRGLLYNEQFF	.	TRBJ2-1	TRBV19	TRBD1
TGTGCTAGTGGGGGACAGGTCCAAGAGACCCAGTACTTC	CASGGQVQETQYF	.	TRBJ2-5	TRBV12-5	TRBD1
TGCGCCAGCAGCTCACGGACTGGCTCTAGCACAGATACGCAGTATTTT	CASSSRTGSSTDTQYF	.	TRBJ2-3	TRBV5-1	.
TGTGCCAGCAGTTCCCCATGGGGAACGGGCTACACCTTC	CASSSPWGTGYTF	few	TRBJ1-2	TRBV6-6	.
TGTGCCATCACCCGGGGGGGAAAAGAGACCCAGTACTTC	CAITRGGKETQYF	.	TRBJ2-5	TRBV10-3	TRBD2
TGCGCCAGCAGCCAAAGTGGGGGGACCGGGACAGGGGGCGTCGAGACCCAGTACTTC	CASSQSGGTGTGGVETQYF	.	TRBJ2-5	TRBV4-1	TRBD1
TGTGCCAGCACACGGCTAGCGGGGGGAAAAGAGACCCAGTACTTC	CASTRLAGGKETQYF	.	TRBJ2-5	TRBV2	TRBD2
TGCGCCAGCAGCACCTACGGGCAGGGCACTGAAGCTTTCTTT	CASSTYGQGTEAFF	.	TRBJ1-1	TRBV5-1	.
TGTGCCAGCAGCGTTGACGGGATCTCTGGAAACACCATATATTTT	CASSVDGISGNTIYF	few	TRBJ1-3	TRBV9	.
TGTGCCAGTAGCCTAGAGAACACTGAAGCTTTCTTT	CASSLENTEAFF	.	TRBJ1-1	TRBV19	.
TGTGCCAGTACCCACCCCGGGACAGAGGCCGAAAAACTGTTTTTT	CASTHPGTEAEKLFF	.	TRBJ1-4	TRBV19	TRBD1
TGTGCCAGCAGGCCCGATACATTAATCACTGAGCAGTTCTTC	CASRPDTLITEQFF	.	TRBJ2-1	TRBV27	.
TGTGCCAGCAGCTTGGTGGGGGGGAGGACTCACACAGATACGCAGTATTTT	CASSLVGGRTHTDTQYF	.	TRBJ2-3	TRBV5-6	TRBD2
TGCAGTGCTCGTGTGGACAGGCCTGAAAAACTGTTTTTT	CSARVDRPEKLFF	.	TRBJ1-4	TRBV20-1	TRBD1
TGTGCCTGGAAATCTTTTACCGGCGGAAACACCATATATTTT	CAWKSFTGGNTIYF	.	TRBJ1-3	TRBV30	.
TGTGCCAGCAGTCCCGCCGGGACAGGGGGCACCCCCGGGGAGCTGTTTTTT	CASSPAGTGGTPGELFF	.	TRBJ2-2	TRBV7-8	TRBD1